The 26 T cell receptor beta chains below come from one sample, sequenced in a study of T cell responses to AZD1222 COVID-19 vaccine. TCRdb keeps only in-frame clones here, not all; method: immunoSEQ multiplex PCR. The sample contains roughly 150,000 clones, roughly 94% of which appear only once. The source was peripheral blood, collected 28 days after the second AZD1222 dose. The receptors come from an adult who received the AZD1222 COVID-19 vaccine.

The table lists this clone with a count of one. This chain uses TRBV20-1 with TRBJ1-1; the D gene is possibly TRBD1 (5 bases). The CDR3 runs to 11 residues. V lost 6 bases and J 6 bases, leaving 11 bases between the germline ends. Germline values: CDR1 DFQATT, CDR2 SNEGSKA (reference sequence). The CDR3 sequence is CSAQPGPEAFF. For the CDR3, the DNA is TGCAGTGCACAACCGGGGCCTGAAGCTTTCTTT.

The chain is built from TRBV18 and TRBJ1-1; 9 nucleotides match TRBD1. Germline-derived CDR1 and CDR2 are KGHSH and LQKENI. V shed 5 bases, J shed 3 bases, and the junction held 4 bases outside the gene matches. This CDR3 is built from 14 residues. The CDR3 bases are TGTGCCAGCTCAACGGGACAGGGCCACACTGAAGCTTTCTTT. It yields the protein CASSTGQGHTEAFF.

The chain has TRBV3-1 (or the pseudogene TRBV3-2) and TRBJ1-2, with D unresolved. Trimming took 3 bases from V and 3 from J, leaving 8 bases between them. Germline CDR1 LGHDT, CDR2 YNNKEL (reference sequence). This CDR3 is built from 13 residues. This CDR3 reads CASSHRRYYGYTF. DNA of the CDR3: TGTGCCAGCAGCCACAGGAGATACTATGGCTACACCTTC.

This sequence joins TRBV4-1 and TRBJ2-5, with D perhaps TRBD1 (6 bases). The CDR3 covers 17 residues. Deletions cut 0 bases from V and 1 base from J, with 15 bases between. Looked up from germline, CDR1 is MGHRA and CDR2 is YSYEKL. The CDR3 DNA reads TGCGCCAGCAGCCAAGATAAGGGGACACAAATCCAAGAGACCCAGTACTTC. Encoded protein: CASSQDKGTQIQETQYF.

V is TRBV7-9 and J is TRBJ2-7; 11 bases agree with TRBD1. Germline trimming cut 0 bases from V and 7 bases from J; bases unmatched to any gene: 5. Per germline, CDR1 SEHNR and CDR2 FQNEAQ (reference sequence). The length of the CDR3 is 15 residues. This CDR3 reads CASSLADRGQREQYF. CDR3 DNA: TGTGCCAGCAGCTTAGCGGACAGGGGGCAGAGGGAGCAGTACTTC.

The V gene is TRBV9, the J gene TRBJ1-2; 9 bases are a match to TRBD1. V lost 3 bases to trimming and J lost 5 bases; unmatched junction nucleotides: 5. CDR1 and CDR2 (germline): SGDLS, YYNGEE. This CDR3 has 14 residues. This CDR3 reads CASSAPGQGYGYTF. The CDR3 DNA sequence: TGTGCCAGCAGCGCCCCCGGACAGGGGTATGGCTACACCTTC.

The rearrangement uses TRBV7-8 and TRBJ2-2; D call uncertain. The CDR3 loop spans 15 amino acids. Germline loops: CDR1 SGHVS, CDR2 FQNEAQ. Trimming stripped 6 bases from V and 2 bases from J, with 13 bases between. CDR3 DNA: TGTGCCAGCAGTCGATTCACAGCCAACACCGGGGAGCTGTTTTTT. This gives the protein CASSRFTANTGELFF.

This rearrangement joins TRBV11-2 to TRBJ1-4; tentative D call: TRBD1 (5 bases). This CDR3 region has 16 residues. Germline V gene data show CDR1 as SGHAT and CDR2 as FQNNGV. Deletions cut 0 bases from V and 3 bases from J, with 11 bases between. The CDR3 DNA follows: TGTGCCAGCAGCTTAGACCCGGGGCTTGCTAATGAAAAACTGTTTTTT. Its protein product is CASSLDPGLANEKLFF.

The rearrangement links TRBV29-1 to TRBJ2-3; 7 nucleotides line up with TRBD1. The J segment lost 5 bases and the V segment lost 4 bases, leaving 9 bases of the junction unmatched. CDR3 size: 14 residues. Per the germline V gene, CDR1 is SQVTM and CDR2 is ANQGSEA. The CDR3 DNA reads TGCAGCGTTGTCGAGACAGGGAAAGAAGATACGCAGTATTTT. It translates to CSVVETGKEDTQYF.

The J gene is TRBJ2-3, the V gene TRBV6-5; the match to TRBD1 covers 9 bases. The CDR3 contains 15 residues. Losses at the gene ends were 6 bases for V and 3 bases for J; bases not matched to a gene: 7. Germline CDR1 and CDR2: MNHEY and SVGAGI. CDR3 bases: TGTGCCAGCAGCCAACCGGGACAGGGTACAGATACGCAGTATTTT. Protein: CASSQPGQGTDTQYF.

The genes are TRBV27 and TRBJ2-3, with 16 positions matching TRBD2. The CDR3 runs 18 residues. From germline, CDR1 is MNHEY and CDR2 SMNVEV (reference sequence). Unmatched junction bases numbered 5, after V lost 3 bases and J lost 2 bases. In DNA, the CDR3 is TGTGCCAGCAGTTTGTGGGGACTAGCGGGGGGGTTCACAGATACGCAGTATTTT. Translating gives CASSLWGLAGGFTDTQYF.

This clone was seen a single time. The chain recombines TRBV7-8 with TRBJ2-5; either TRBD1 or TRBD2 may fit D (5 bases each). Germline V CDR1 and CDR2: SGHVS, FQNEAQ. Trimming stripped 5 bases from V and 10 bases from J, with 14 bases between. This CDR3 has 12 amino acids. In nucleotides, the CDR3 is TGTGCCAGCAGCCCGGGGCTCCTTGGCCAGTACTTC. Translated: CASSPGLLGQYF.

The chain uses TRBV15 and TRBJ2-1; TRBD1 is a possible D gene (5 bases). The CDR3 consists of 15 residues. Trimming took 0 bases from V and 8 from J, leaving 14 bases between them. CDR1 LNHNV and CDR2 YYDKDF come from the germline V gene (reference sequence). This CDR3 reads CATSRDKGSGDEQFF. The CDR3, as DNA: TGTGCCACCAGCAGAGATAAGGGGTCAGGTGATGAGCAGTTCTTC.

The genes are TRBV4-1 and TRBJ2-5; 13 bases match TRBD2. CDR1 MGHRA and CDR2 YSYEKL come from the germline V gene. V lost 2 bases and J lost 5; bases outside the gene matches: 8. This CDR3 contains 17 residues. The CDR3 nucleotides read TGCGCCAGCAGCCAATCGACTAGCGGGGGGCGCAGGGAGACCCAGTACTTC. Its protein is CASSQSTSGGRRETQYF.

The CDR3 region is CASTWGHGNEQFF. CDR3 DNA sequence: TGTGCCAGCACCTGGGGACACGGCAATGAGCAGTTCTTC. The chain is built from TRBV12-3 or TRBV12-4 and TRBJ2-1; tentative D call: TRBD1 (6 bases). This CDR3 is built from 13 residues. V lost 7 bases and J 6 bases, leaving 13 bases between the germline ends.

V gene TRBV28 combines with J gene TRBJ1-4; D is unresolved. The ends were cut back, 6 bases at V and 8 bases at J, with 19 bases in the middle. Germline CDR1 MDHEN, CDR2 SYDVKM. CDR3 length: 15 amino acids. CDR3 sequence: CASRYPGEGTEKLFF. As DNA, the CDR3 is TGTGCCAGCAGGTACCCCGGGGAGGGAACGGAAAAACTGTTTTTT.

The chain combines TRBV5-1 with TRBJ2-2; perhaps TRBD2 as D (5 bases). V shed 4 bases and J shed 5 bases, with 15 bases lying between them. Germline values: CDR1 SGHRS, CDR2 YFSETQ. The CDR3 covers 15 residues. CDR3: CASSTGRIGTGELFF. The CDR3 DNA sequence: TGCGCCAGCAGCACGGGAAGGATTGGGACCGGGGAGCTGTTTTTT.

This chain links TRBV21-1 with TRBJ2-2. TRBV21-1 is deemed a pseudogene. The CDR3 runs to 17 residues. The CDR3 nucleotides are TGTGCCAGGACCATAAGTGGGACCGCCAGACTCACCGGGGAGCTGTTTTTT. As protein: CARTISGTARLTGELFF.

The chain is built from TRBV4-1 and TRBJ2-1, with 8 bases lining up with TRBD2. This CDR3 is built from 16 residues. Germline CDR1 is MGHRA and CDR2 is YSYEKL. The junction had 7 bases not matched to a gene; V was cut back by 3 bases and J by 3 bases. CDR3: CASSQLAGLVYNEQFF. CDR3 nucleotides: TGCGCCAGCAGCCAGTTAGCGGGGTTAGTCTACAATGAGCAGTTCTTC.

V gene TRBV27 combines with J gene TRBJ1-5; D possibly corresponds to TRBD1 (6 bases). Germline CDR1 is MNHEY and CDR2 is SMNVEV (reference sequence). With 5 bases removed from V and 0 bases from J, the gap between germline ends came to 20 bases. There are 18 residues in the CDR3. The CDR3 loop reads CASSPARGHSYSNQPQHF. The CDR3 DNA follows: TGTGCCAGCAGTCCGGCCAGGGGACACAGTTATAGCAATCAGCCCCAGCATTTT.

The rearrangement uses TRBV7-2 and TRBJ2-5; D not resolved. CDR1 and CDR2 from the germline V gene are SGHTA and FQGNSA. V was pared by 3 bases and J by 3 bases, with 8 bases between. The CDR3 loop spans 13 amino acids. CDR3 bases: TGTGCCAGCAGCTTCGGACCCAAAGAGACCCAGTACTTC. Its protein product is CASSFGPKETQYF.

The chain is built from TRBV5-1 and TRBJ2-2; TRBD1 matches at 9 bases. Germline V gene sequence: CDR1 SGHRS, CDR2 YFSETQ. V gave up 7 bases and J gave up 3 bases; unmatched junction bases: 1. This CDR3 has 13 amino acids. The CDR3 DNA is TGCGCCAGCTGGACAGGGGACACCGGGGAGCTGTTTTTT. Its protein is CASWTGDTGELFF. Full variable domain (remainder filled in from reference TRBV5-1 and TRBJ2-2): KAGVTQTPRYLIKTRGQQVTLSCSPISGHRSVSWYQQTPGQGLQFLFEYFSETQRNKGNFPGRFSGRQFSNSRSEMNVSTLELGDSALYLCASWTGDTGELFFGEGSRLTVL.

Only one count was recorded for this clone. V and J are TRBV30 and TRBJ1-5, with 10 bases matching TRBD1. The CDR3 covers 14 residues. Germline lookup yields CDR1 GTSNPN and CDR2 SVGIG (reference sequence). The V gene end was trimmed by 2 bases and the J gene end by 6 bases; junction bases not matched to a gene: 4. The DNA for the CDR3 is TGTGCCTGGAGTTCGACAGGGGGCCGTCAGCCCCAGCATTTT. Amino acids: CAWSSTGGRQPQHF. The full variable domain, completed using reference TRBV30 and TRBJ1-5, is SQTIHQWPATLVQPVGSPLSLECTVEGTSNPNLYWYRQAAGRGLQLLFYSVGIGQISSEVPQNLSASRPQDRQFILSSKKLLLSDSGFYLCAWSSTGGRQPQHFGDGTRLSIL.

The chain recombines TRBV29-1 with TRBJ2-7; D is undetermined. Germline assignment: CDR1 SQVTM and CDR2 ANQGSEA. The CDR3 extends over 14 amino acids. V lost 2 bases, J lost 2 bases, and 13 bases lay in between. The CDR3 region has the DNA TGCAGCGTTGAAAGCGAGGCGGATCCCTACGAGCAGTACTTC. It translates to CSVESEADPYEQYF.

The rearrangement links TRBV30 to TRBJ1-4; D call uncertain. Trimming pared 4 bases from V and 0 bases from J, leaving 6 bases between. The germline gives CDR1 GTSNPN, CDR2 SVGIG (reference sequence). This CDR3 contains 13 residues. The CDR3 nucleotides are TGTGCCTGGACGCAGACAACTAATGAAAAACTGTTTTTT. Its translation is CAWTQTTNEKLFF.

The J gene is TRBJ2-7, the V gene TRBV20-1; 7 bases are shared with TRBD2. From germline, CDR1 is DFQATT and CDR2 SNEGSKA (reference sequence). V lost 3 bases, J lost 4 bases, and 15 bases stayed unmatched. This CDR3 has 16 amino acids. CDR3 coding DNA: TGCAGTGCTAGTCGAACCTTTGGGGGGGAGGGTTACGAGCAGTACTTC. This encodes CSASRTFGGEGYEQYF.